One sample yielded the 28 T cell receptor beta chains listed below, sequenced in a study of blood T cell repertoires in COVID-19. Only in-frame clones appear in the TCRdb table, and some are missing; sequencing was by immunoSEQ multiplex PCR. The sample holds about 88,000 clones, 80% to 90% seen once. Sequences were obtained from peripheral blood. These receptors were taken from a man older than 75 with acute or convalescent COVID-19.

The J gene is TRBJ2-7, the V gene TRBV7-9; weak D call: TRBD2 (5 bases). Germline CDR1 and CDR2: SEHNR and FQNEAQ (reference sequence). The CDR3 is 12 amino acids. V was trimmed by 5 bases and J by 3 bases, leaving 8 bases between them. This CDR3 is CASSAAGYEQYF. The CDR3 region has the DNA TGTGCCAGCAGCGCGGCGGGCTACGAGCAGTACTTC. Complete variable domain (other parts from reference TRBV7-9 and TRBJ2-7): DTGVSQNPRHKITKRGQNVTFRCDPISEHNRLYWYRQTLGQGPEFLTYFQNEAQLEKSRLLSDRFSAERPKGSFSTLEIQRTEQGDSAMYLCASSAAGYEQYFGPGTRLTVT.

The rearrangement uses TRBV25-1 and TRBJ2-7, with 7 bases matching TRBD1. The germline V gene has CDR1 MGHDK and CDR2 SYGVNS. Trimming cost V 6 bases and J 6 bases; bases outside gene matches: 14. This CDR3 is built from 15 residues. CDR3 bases: TGTGCCAGCAGCGGGTGGGGCAGGGGGTCCCTCGAGCAGTACTTC. Its translation: CASSGWGRGSLEQYF.

The chain uses TRBV5-1 and TRBJ1-1, with D perhaps TRBD1 (6 bases). This CDR3 contains 14 residues. Germline V gene data show CDR1 as SGHRS and CDR2 as YFSETQ. The V and J ends lost 4 bases and 3 bases respectively, with 13 bases between them. CDR3 nucleotide sequence: TGCGCCAGCAGCCCCGGGGGGGCCGACACTGAAGCTTTCTTT. It is translated as CASSPGGADTEAFF.

The chain links TRBV15 to TRBJ2-1; 9 bases align to TRBD1. This CDR3 spans 15 amino acids. Per germline, CDR1 LNHNV and CDR2 YYDKDF (reference sequence). V gave up 1 base and J gave up 8 bases; unmatched junction bases: 6. CDR3 amino acids: CATSRGGQGDHEQFF. The DNA for the CDR3 is TGTGCCACCAGCAGAGGGGGACAGGGAGATCATGAGCAGTTCTTC.

CDR3 sequence reads: CASSQSKRKGNGYTF. CDR3 DNA sequence: TGTGCCAGCAGCCAATCGAAGAGAAAGGGGAATGGCTACACCTTC. This chain connects TRBV3-1 (or the pseudogene TRBV3-2) to TRBJ1-2; D perhaps matches TRBD1 (5 bases). This CDR3 contains 15 residues. Trimming cost V 2 bases and J 6 bases, with 16 bases left between them. Germline CDR1 is LGHDT and CDR2 is YNNKEL (reference sequence).

This clone occurred a few times. The chain couples TRBV25-1 to TRBJ1-3, with 10 bases identical to TRBD1. This CDR3 is 17 amino acids long. Germline CDR1 MGHDK, CDR2 SYGVNS. J gave up 1 base and V 1 base, and 4 bases lay outside the gene matches. CDR3: CASSEFRQGASGNTIYF. CDR3 in DNA: TGTGCCAGCAGTGAATTTAGACAGGGGGCATCTGGAAACACCATATATTTT.

In its sample, this clone was seen once. The chain recombines TRBV19 with TRBJ2-1, with 10 bases that match TRBD2. The CDR3 contains 14 residues. The germline gives CDR1 LNHDA, CDR2 SQIVND (reference sequence). Trimming took 5 bases from V and 8 from J; bases not matched to a gene: 6. The CDR3 DNA reads TGTGCCAGTAGTCCTAGCGGGAGAGTCGATGAGCAGTTCTTC. Translating it yields CASSPSGRVDEQFF. The full variable domain, its missing parts supplied by reference TRBV19 and TRBJ2-1, is DGGITQSPKYLFRKEGQNVTLSCEQNLNHDAMYWYRQDPGQGLRLIYYSQIVNDFQKGDIAEGYSVSREKKESFPLTVTSAQKNPTAFYLCASSPSGRVDEQFFGPGTRLTVL.

This rearrangement joins TRBV2 to TRBJ2-7, with TRBD1 as a possible D gene (5 bases). V shed 4 bases and J shed 2 bases, with 12 bases lying between them. The germline V gene has CDR1 SNHLY and CDR2 FYNNEI. The CDR3 has 14 residues. CDR3 protein: CASSGTRVTYEQYF. CDR3 coding DNA: TGTGCCAGCAGTGGGACAAGGGTAACCTACGAGCAGTACTTC.

The rearrangement uses TRBV7-2 and TRBJ1-6; 11 nucleotides line up with TRBD1. The CDR3 has 15 amino acids. Unmatched junction bases numbered 2, after V lost 0 bases and J lost 10 bases. CDR1 and CDR2 (germline): SGHTA, FQGNSA. CDR3 sequence (DNA): TGTGCCAGCAGCTTAGCTGGACAGGGGGCCTCACCCCTCCACTTT. Translated: CASSLAGQGASPLHF. Variable domain in full (rest from reference TRBV7-2 and TRBJ1-6): GAGVSQSPSNKVTEKGKDVELRCDPISGHTALYWYRQSLGQGLEFLIYFQGNSAPDKSGLPSDRFSAERTGGSVSTLTIQRTQQEDSAVYLCASSLAGQGASPLHFGNGTRLTVT.

The chain links TRBV5-4 to TRBJ2-3; 8 positions agree with TRBD2. V dropped 2 bases and J dropped 2; count of bases not matched to a gene: 4. CDR1 is SGHNT and CDR2 is YYREEE in the germline V gene (reference sequence). The length of the CDR3 is 15 residues. The CDR3, as DNA: TGTGCCAGCAGCTTTAGCGGGGCCCTCACAGATACGCAGTATTTT. Its protein is CASSFSGALTDTQYF.

The chain links TRBV7-2 to TRBJ1-1, with D possibly matching TRBD1 (5 bases). CDR1 is SGHTA and CDR2 is FQGNSA in the germline V gene. Trimming shortened V by 3 bases and J by 1 base, and 9 bases separated the two germline ends. The CDR3 covers 14 residues. This chain's CDR3 is CASSFKRGNTEAFF. Here the CDR3 DNA reads TGTGCCAGCAGCTTTAAAAGGGGGAACACTGAAGCTTTCTTT. Based on the CDR3 plus reference TRBV7-2 and TRBJ1-1, the full variable domain is GAGVSQSPSNKVTEKGKDVELRCDPISGHTALYWYRQSLGQGLEFLIYFQGNSAPDKSGLPSDRFSAERTGGSVSTLTIQRTQQEDSAVYLCASSFKRGNTEAFFGQGTRLTVV.

The J gene is TRBJ1-2, the V gene TRBV7-2; D unclear. Germline CDR1 is SGHTA and CDR2 is FQGNSA. The CDR3 extends over 15 amino acids. Trimming stripped 5 bases from V and 1 base from J, with 14 bases between. The CDR3 reads CASSPRERFNYGYTF. CDR3 DNA sequence: TGTGCCAGCAGCCCTCGCGAACGGTTTAACTATGGCTACACCTTC.

V gene TRBV28 combines with J gene TRBJ2-1, with D unresolved. CDR1 and CDR2 (germline): MDHEN, SYDVKM. V was cut by 3 bases and J by 8 bases, with 11 bases left in between. The CDR3 has 13 residues. CDR3 nucleotide sequence: TGTGCCAGCAGTTTCCAGACTTGGGATGAGCAGTTCTTC. This sequence encodes CASSFQTWDEQFF.

This chain links TRBV28 with TRBJ2-4; 10 nucleotides align to TRBD1. Germline values: CDR1 MDHEN, CDR2 SYDVKM. V shed 4 bases, J shed 4 bases, and the junction held 10 bases outside the gene matches. The CDR3 totals 17 residues. In nucleotides, the CDR3 is TGTGCCAGCAGTTCACCGACAGGGGGCTCTAGGAAAAACATTCAGTACTTC. Residues: CASSSPTGGSRKNIQYF.

Comments on this clone: Other DNA sequences in this specimen translate into the identical CDR3. This chain uses TRBV5-1 with TRBJ2-3, with a tentative D call TRBD2 (5 bases). The V gene lost 0 bases and the J gene lost 3 bases, with 8 bases spanning the gap. The CDR3 is made up of 14 amino acids. Germline CDR1 reads SGHRS; CDR2 reads YFSETQ. The CDR3 coding sequence is TGCGCCAGCAGCTTGGGGGGAGCGACAGATACGCAGTATTTT. Its protein product is CASSLGGATDTQYF.

The chain carries TRBV6-4 and TRBJ2-4, with D perhaps TRBD1 (6 bases). The CDR3 totals 17 residues. V was shortened by 0 bases and J by 1 base, with 13 bases between the two germline ends. Germline V gene data show CDR1 as MRHNA and CDR2 as SNTAGT. CDR3 residues: CASSDSRTVIAKNIQYF. CDR3 DNA: TGTGCCAGCAGTGACTCGAGGACAGTCATTGCCAAAAACATTCAGTACTTC.

The CDR3 coding sequence is TGTGCCAGCAGCCCGGCAGGGGCAGGTAGCACCGGGGAGCTGTTTTTT. Translating gives CASSPAGAGSTGELFF. The chain uses TRBV7-9 and TRBJ2-2; weak D call: TRBD1 (6 bases). V was trimmed by 5 bases and J by 4 bases, leaving 17 bases between them. CDR1 and CDR2 from the germline V gene are SEHNR and FQNEAQ (reference sequence). This CDR3 is 16 amino acids long.

This clone was counted between two and nine times. This chain connects TRBV6-2 or TRBV6-3 to TRBJ1-2; unclear D gene. Germline V gene lookup returns CDR1 MNHEY and CDR2 SVGEGT. The CDR3 spans 14 residues. V was trimmed by 6 bases and J by 2 bases, leaving 13 bases between them. The CDR3 DNA is TGTGCCAGCAGCCGTCCGGGTCGCAACTATGGCTACACCTTC. The encoded protein is CASSRPGRNYGYTF.

V is TRBV9 and J is TRBJ2-1; 9 bases match TRBD2. Germline assignment: CDR1 SGDLS and CDR2 YYNGEE. V lost 4 bases, J lost 0 bases, and 11 bases stayed unmatched. The CDR3 runs to 18 residues. CDR3 sequence: CASSPRNPSGASYNEQFF. CDR3 in DNA: TGTGCCAGCAGCCCCCGGAATCCTAGCGGGGCCTCCTACAATGAGCAGTTCTTC. The variable domain in full, completed from reference TRBV9 and TRBJ2-1, reads DSGVTQTPKHLITATGQRVTLRCSPRSGDLSVYWYQQSLDQGLQFLIQYYNGEERAKGNILERFSAQQFPDLHSELNLSSLELGDSALYFCASSPRNPSGASYNEQFFGPGTRLTVL.

The chain carries TRBV19 and TRBJ1-1, with 9 nucleotides matching TRBD1. The V gene end was trimmed by 5 bases and the J gene end by 1 base; junction bases not matched to a gene: 11. The length of the CDR3 is 17 residues. CDR1 is LNHDA, CDR2 SQIVND, per germline (reference sequence). CDR3 nucleotides: TGTGCCAGTAGTGAACCGGGACAGGGTTATGCGAACACTGAAGCTTTCTTT. Amino acid sequence: CASSEPGQGYANTEAFF.

The chain has TRBV11-2 and TRBJ1-2, with 8 bases aligning to TRBD1. The CDR3 is 15 amino acids. Looked up from germline, CDR1 is SGHAT and CDR2 is FQNNGV. After removal of 5 bases from V and 4 bases from J, the junction contained 9 bases not matched to a gene. The CDR3 loop reads CASSQGQGFGYGYTF. The CDR3 DNA reads as TGTGCCAGCAGCCAAGGACAGGGCTTTGGCTATGGCTACACCTTC.

The chain employs TRBV28 and TRBJ1-5; the D gene is possibly TRBD1 (5 bases). This CDR3 has 15 residues. V shed 3 bases and J shed 3 bases, with 12 bases lying between them. Germline loops: CDR1 MDHEN, CDR2 SYDVKM. The CDR3 bases are TGTGCCAGCAGTTTCAGGGCGAACTACAATCAGCCCCAGCATTTT. Translation: CASSFRANYNQPQHF.

J is TRBJ1-1 and V is TRBV5-8; D is uncertain. Trimming removed 5 bases at V and 0 bases at J, with 8 bases between. CDR3 size: 13 residues. Per the germline V gene, CDR1 is SGHTS and CDR2 is YDEGEE. This chain's CDR3 is CASRRVLNTEAFF. The CDR3 nucleotides are TGTGCCAGCAGGAGGGTCCTGAACACTGAAGCTTTCTTT.

The chain has TRBV18 and TRBJ1-2; possibly TRBD1 for D (6 bases). The CDR3 has 15 amino acids. V was cut by 3 bases and J by 6 bases, with 17 bases left in between. Germline V CDR1 and CDR2: KGHSH, LQKENI. The CDR3 DNA reads TGTGCCAGCTCACCTCCATCCGGGGGGCAGAATGGCTACACCTTC. This encodes CASSPPSGGQNGYTF.

V usage is TRBV19 and J usage is TRBJ1-2; D is unresolved. The ends were cut back, 2 bases at V and 9 bases at J, with 19 bases in the middle. CDR3 length: 15 amino acids. CDR1 is LNHDA, CDR2 SQIVND, per germline (reference sequence). The CDR3, as DNA: TGTGCCAGTAGTATATGGTCGGGGTCTGAAGATAGCTACACCTTC. It is translated as CASSIWSGSEDSYTF.

The chain is built from TRBV6-6 and TRBJ1-5; TRBD1 is a possible D gene (5 bases). Trimming stripped 7 bases from V and 6 bases from J, with 13 bases between. This CDR3 spans 13 amino acids. Per germline, CDR1 MNHNY and CDR2 SVGAGI (reference sequence). CDR3 DNA: TGTGCCAGCACTATGACAGTAGGTCAGCCCCAGCATTTT. Translated, it gives CASTMTVGQPQHF.

V usage is TRBV15 and J usage is TRBJ2-3; tentatively, D is TRBD2 (6 bases). Per germline, CDR1 LNHNV and CDR2 YYDKDF (reference sequence). The CDR3 length is 16 residues. V lost 3 bases and J lost 2, with 15 bases in between. CDR3 nucleotides: TGTGCCACCAGCAGTCCTGGGACTCGCTTCACAGATACGCAGTATTTT. Translation: CATSSPGTRFTDTQYF.

The chain carries TRBV12-5 and TRBJ2-1, with 15 positions matching TRBD2. Germline V gene data show CDR1 as LGHNT and CDR2 as FRNRAP. The CDR3 covers 20 residues. Trimming cost V 6 bases and J 0 bases; bases outside gene matches: 12. The CDR3 nucleotides are TGTGCTAGTGGCTCCTCCGGGACTAGCGGGAGGCGTAGCTCCTACAATGAGCAGTTCTTC. This gives the protein CASGSSGTSGRRSSYNEQFF.